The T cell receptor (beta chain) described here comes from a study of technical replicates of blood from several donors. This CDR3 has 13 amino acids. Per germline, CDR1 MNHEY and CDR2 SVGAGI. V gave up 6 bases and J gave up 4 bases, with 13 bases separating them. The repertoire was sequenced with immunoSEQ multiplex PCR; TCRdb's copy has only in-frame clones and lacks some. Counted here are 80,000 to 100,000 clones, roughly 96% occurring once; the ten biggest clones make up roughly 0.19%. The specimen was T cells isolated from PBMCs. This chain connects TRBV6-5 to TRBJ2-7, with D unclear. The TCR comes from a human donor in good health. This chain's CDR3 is CASSQPSWYEQYF. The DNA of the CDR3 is TGTGCCAGCAGCCAACCTAGTTGGTACGAGCAGTACTTC.